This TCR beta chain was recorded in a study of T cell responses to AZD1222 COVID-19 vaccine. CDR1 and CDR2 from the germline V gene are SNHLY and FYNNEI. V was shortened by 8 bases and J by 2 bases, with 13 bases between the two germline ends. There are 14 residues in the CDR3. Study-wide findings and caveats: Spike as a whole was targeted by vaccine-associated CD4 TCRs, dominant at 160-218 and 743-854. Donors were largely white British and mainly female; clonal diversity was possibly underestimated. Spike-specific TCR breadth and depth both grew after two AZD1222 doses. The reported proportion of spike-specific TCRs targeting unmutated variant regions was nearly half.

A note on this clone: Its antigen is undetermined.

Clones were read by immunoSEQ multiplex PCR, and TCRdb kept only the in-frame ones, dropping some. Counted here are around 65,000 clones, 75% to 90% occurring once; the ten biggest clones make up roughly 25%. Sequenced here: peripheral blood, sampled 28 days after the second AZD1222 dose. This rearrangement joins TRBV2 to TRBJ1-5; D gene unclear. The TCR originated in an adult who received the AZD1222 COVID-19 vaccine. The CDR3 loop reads CASSFLGGNQPQHF. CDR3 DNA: TGTGCCAGCTCTTTCCTAGGCGGCAATCAGCCCCAGCATTTT.